The 5 T cell receptor beta chains in this list originate from one sample, sequenced in a study of T cells in Graves' hyperthyroidism and ophthalmopathy. Using RNA transcripts as the source, TCR beta CDR3 regions were amplified. The HTBI set primed first-round TCR CDR3 RT-PCR. TCRdb itself ran the multiplex PCR reads through MiXCR, one entry per CDR3 protein. This repertoire shows 300,000 to 450,000 distinct CDR3 sequences, roughly 25% found once; its top ten account for about 70%. The sequenced sample was blood. The receptor set was obtained from a man aged 50-59 years with Graves' hyperthyroidism.

The rearrangement uses TRBV7-9 and TRBJ2-7, with D possibly TRBD1 on 5 matching bases. This CDR3 contains 14 residues. The germline V gene has CDR1 SEHNR and CDR2 FQNEAQ (reference sequence). V was clipped by 6 bases and J by 4 bases, with 16 bases between them. CDR3 amino acids: CASSPQTGRYEQYF. DNA of the CDR3: TGTGCCAGCAGTCCCCAAACAGGAAGATACGAGCAGTACTTC.

The rearrangement uses TRBV5-1 and TRBJ2-7, with 14 bases that match TRBD2. Germline CDR1 and CDR2: SGHRS and YFSETQ. V shed 4 bases and J 3 bases; nucleotides not matched to a gene: 12. The CDR3 covers 18 residues. CDR3 protein: CASSPGTSGRGGNYEQYF. The CDR3 DNA is TGCGCCAGCAGCCCCGGGACTAGCGGGAGAGGGGGCAACTACGAGCAGTACTTC.

This clonotype showed up many times. V is TRBV24-1 and J is TRBJ1-1; possibly TRBD1 for D (6 bases). Germline CDR1 is KGHDR and CDR2 is SFDVKD. V was shortened by 2 bases and J by 11 bases, with 17 bases between the two germline ends. The length of the CDR3 is 14 residues. The CDR3 protein is CATSDSRQANLAFF. The CDR3 nucleotides read TGTGCCACCAGTGATTCGAGACAGGCGAATTTGGCTTTCTTT.

This clonotype was counted ten times or more. The rearrangement uses TRBV28 and TRBJ1-1; 11 nucleotides match TRBD1. Germline V CDR1 and CDR2: MDHEN, SYDVKM. With V trimmed by 5 bases and J by 4 bases, 12 bases remained unmatched. The CDR3 runs 17 residues. The CDR3 DNA is TGTGCCAGCAGTCCACCCTTTGTTGGGACAGGGGGCACTGAAGCTTTCTTT. Translating it yields CASSPPFVGTGGTEAFF. Together with reference TRBV28 and TRBJ1-1, the CDR3 gives the full variable domain: DVKVTQSSRYLVKRTGEKVFLECVQDMDHENMFWYRQDPGLGLRLIYFSYDVKMKEKGDIPEGYSVSREKKERFSLILESASTNQTSMYLCASSPPFVGTGGTEAFFGQGTRLTVV.

The rearrangement links TRBV28 to TRBJ1-2; 8 positions agree with TRBD1. Trimming removed 5 bases from V and 8 bases from J; junction bases left unmatched: 13. The germline V gene has CDR1 MDHEN and CDR2 SYDVKM. This CDR3 spans 15 amino acids. CDR3 amino acids: CASSPTGDNKGGYTF. CDR3 nucleotide sequence: TGTGCCAGCAGTCCGACAGGGGATAATAAGGGCGGCTACACCTTC.